These T cell receptor beta chains were read from a single sample in a study of technical replicates of blood from a few donors. Some clones are missing from TCRdb's copy, which holds only in-frame ones; the method was immunoSEQ multiplex PCR. The table records 82,000 or so clones, 96% of them present only once. Sequencing was performed on T cells isolated from PBMCs. The receptors derive from a human donor in good health. The CDR3 runs from the conserved cysteine through the conserved F or W. Each record gives: J gene, clone size, D gene, V gene, CDR3 DNA, CDR3 protein. D genes are given only for firm matches. Clone size appears in some rows only: once, few, many, or a class for an expanded clone.

j_call: TRBJ1-1; clone_size: NA; d_call: NA; v_call: TRBV21-1; cdr3_nt: TGTGCCAGCAGCAAATTACGGCCAGGGATGAACACTGAAGCTTTCTTT; cdr3_aa: CASSKLRPGMNTEAFF
j_call: TRBJ1-5; clone_size: NA; d_call: TRBD1; v_call: TRBV28; cdr3_nt: TGTGCCAGCAGTTTAGGGGACAGATCGCAGCCCCAGCATTTT; cdr3_aa: CASSLGDRSQPQHF
j_call: TRBJ1-4; clone_size: NA; d_call: NA; v_call: TRBV6-5; cdr3_nt: TGTGCCAGCACCCCCACCGGGGGGATTAGGGAAAAACTGTTTTTT; cdr3_aa: CASTPTGGIREKLFF
j_call: TRBJ1-1; clone_size: NA; d_call: NA; v_call: TRBV5-1; cdr3_nt: TGCGCCAGCAGCTCGGGGAACACTGAAGCTTTCTTT; cdr3_aa: CASSSGNTEAFF
j_call: TRBJ2-7; clone_size: once; d_call: TRBD1; v_call: TRBV7-2; cdr3_nt: TGTGCCAGCAGCTTAGTGGGACAGGGGGACGGCGACGAGCAGTACTTC; cdr3_aa: CASSLVGQGDGDEQYF
j_call: TRBJ2-5; clone_size: NA; d_call: TRBD2; v_call: TRBV10-3; cdr3_nt: TGTGCCATCAGGCCTAGCGGGAGGATGTACCAAGAGACCCAGTACTTC; cdr3_aa: CAIRPSGRMYQETQYF
j_call: TRBJ1-2; clone_size: NA; d_call: NA; v_call: TRBV7-2; cdr3_nt: TGTGCCAGCAGCTTAGGCGGTTGGGCCCGGGAGGGGCTATATGGCTACACCTTC; cdr3_aa: CASSLGGWAREGLYGYTF
j_call: TRBJ2-2; clone_size: NA; d_call: NA; v_call: TRBV19; cdr3_nt: TGTGCCAGTAAGTTGGGCCGTTCGTTCGCGAACACCGGGGAGCTGTTTTTT; cdr3_aa: CASKLGRSFANTGELFF
j_call: TRBJ1-2; clone_size: NA; d_call: TRBD1; v_call: TRBV29-1; cdr3_nt: TGCAGCGTTGGGACAGGGGAATCCTATGGCTACACCTTC; cdr3_aa: CSVGTGESYGYTF
j_call: TRBJ1-1; clone_size: NA; d_call: TRBD1; v_call: TRBV5-1; cdr3_nt: TGCGCCAGCGGACACAGGGGTTTGAACACTGAAGCTTTCTTT; cdr3_aa: CASGHRGLNTEAFF
j_call: TRBJ2-7; clone_size: NA; d_call: TRBD1; v_call: TRBV27; cdr3_nt: TGTGCCAGCAGTTTATTGACAGGGGGCGTCTACGAGCAGTACTTC; cdr3_aa: CASSLLTGGVYEQYF
j_call: TRBJ1-5; clone_size: NA; d_call: TRBD1; v_call: TRBV4-1; cdr3_nt: TGCGCCAGCAGCCAAGGGGCCAACAGGGGTAACCAGCCCCAGCATTTT; cdr3_aa: CASSQGANRGNQPQHF
j_call: TRBJ1-5; clone_size: NA; d_call: NA; v_call: TRBV6-5; cdr3_nt: TGTGCCAGCAGTTACTCGGAACAGTTGGGTCAGCCCCAGCATTTT; cdr3_aa: CASSYSEQLGQPQHF
j_call: TRBJ2-3; clone_size: once; d_call: TRBD1; v_call: TRBV6-5; cdr3_nt: TGTGCCAGCAGTTTAGTGGCAGGGGGACGGACAGATACGCAGTATTTT; cdr3_aa: CASSLVAGGRTDTQYF
j_call: TRBJ2-7; clone_size: NA; d_call: NA; v_call: TRBV28; cdr3_nt: TGTGCCAGCAGTTTATCGTCGGTCTCCTACGAGCAGTACTTC; cdr3_aa: CASSLSSVSYEQYF
j_call: TRBJ2-7; clone_size: once; d_call: TRBD1; v_call: TRBV28; cdr3_nt: TGTGCCAGCAGTAGGGGGGACAGGGGCTACGAGCAGTACTTC; cdr3_aa: CASSRGDRGYEQYF
j_call: TRBJ1-2; clone_size: NA; d_call: NA; v_call: TRBV6-1; cdr3_nt: TGTGCCAGCAGACAGGATCCTAACTATGGCTACACCTTC; cdr3_aa: CASRQDPNYGYTF
j_call: TRBJ2-7; clone_size: NA; d_call: TRBD2; v_call: TRBV4-1; cdr3_nt: TGCGCCAGCAGCCACCTAGGGACTAGCGGCTACGAGCAGTACTTC; cdr3_aa: CASSHLGTSGYEQYF
j_call: TRBJ2-7; clone_size: NA; d_call: TRBD2; v_call: TRBV6-5; cdr3_nt: TGTGCCAGCAGGACGGGCGGGAGCTTCTACGAGCAGTACTTC; cdr3_aa: CASRTGGSFYEQYF
j_call: TRBJ2-2; clone_size: NA; d_call: NA; v_call: TRBV6-5; cdr3_nt: TGTGCCAGCAGTCCCGCGAACACCGGGGAGCTGTTTTTT; cdr3_aa: CASSPANTGELFF
j_call: TRBJ2-1; clone_size: NA; d_call: NA; v_call: TRBV30; cdr3_nt: TGTGCCTGGAGATCTGACAGGTTCCGTGAGCAGTTCTTC; cdr3_aa: CAWRSDRFREQFF
j_call: TRBJ1-5; clone_size: NA; d_call: TRBD1; v_call: TRBV10-3; cdr3_nt: TGTGCCATCAGTGAGTCGGACAGGGCTAGCAATCAGCCCCAGCATTTT; cdr3_aa: CAISESDRASNQPQHF
j_call: TRBJ1-3; clone_size: once; d_call: NA; v_call: TRBV19; cdr3_nt: TGTGCCAGTAGTATTGGCGGGTCCGGAAATGGAAACACCATATATTTT; cdr3_aa: CASSIGGSGNGNTIYF
j_call: TRBJ1-2; clone_size: NA; d_call: TRBD1; v_call: TRBV5-1; cdr3_nt: TGCGCCAGCAAGGACGGACAGGCGAACTATGGCTACACCTTC; cdr3_aa: CASKDGQANYGYTF